The 23 T cell receptor beta chains given below trace back to one sample, sequenced in a study of T cell changes during pregnancy in multiple sclerosis. Profiling relied on immunoSEQ multiplex PCR, and the TCRdb table lists in-frame clones only, not all of them. The table has tens of thousands of clones, more than 85% seen once; the top ten hold about 0.31%. The specimen was CD4+ T cells from peripheral blood mononuclear cells, collected in the third trimester of pregnancy. These receptors all come from a female donor in good health, enrolled as a control in a pregnancy study.

The genes are TRBV5-4 and TRBJ1-2; D is perhaps TRBD1 (5 bases). CDR1 is SGHNT and CDR2 is YYREEE in the germline V gene (reference sequence). The CDR3 totals 15 residues. With 0 bases removed from V and 0 bases from J, the gap between germline ends came to 9 bases. The DNA for the CDR3 is TGTGCCAGCAGCTTGGAGCCAGGGACTAACTATGGCTACACCTTC. Encoded protein: CASSLEPGTNYGYTF.

This clone was observed once. The rearrangement uses TRBV4-3 and TRBJ2-1; the match to TRBD2 covers 12 bases. J was trimmed by 10 bases and V by 2 bases; bases with no gene match: 6. The CDR3 consists of 15 residues. Germline V gene lookup returns CDR1 LGHNA and CDR2 YSLEER. In DNA form, the CDR3 reads TGCGCCAGCAGCCAACAACTAGCGGGGGGTCGGGAGCAGTTCTTC. Residues: CASSQQLAGGREQFF.

The chain couples TRBV18 to TRBJ1-4; perhaps TRBD1 as D (6 bases). V lost 1 base to trimming and J lost 8 bases, with 17 bases between them. CDR3 length equals 16 residues. Per the germline V gene, CDR1 is KGHSH and CDR2 is LQKENI. The CDR3 spells CASSPRTTGMGEKLFF. CDR3 in DNA: TGTGCCAGCTCACCACGAACTACAGGGATGGGGGAAAAACTGTTTTTT.

The chain recombines TRBV18 with TRBJ1-1, with 8 nucleotides matching TRBD1. The V and J ends lost 3 bases and 2 bases, in that order; junction bases with no gene match: 11. CDR1 and CDR2 (germline): KGHSH, LQKENI. CDR3 length: 17 amino acids. This chain's CDR3 is CASSPMRLTGGNTEAFF. The CDR3 DNA sequence: TGTGCCAGCTCACCCATGCGATTAACAGGGGGTAACACTGAAGCTTTCTTT.

The V gene is TRBV2, the J gene TRBJ2-7, with 13 bases lining up with TRBD2. Unmatched junction bases numbered 6, after V lost 5 bases and J lost 5 bases. Per the germline V gene, CDR1 is SNHLY and CDR2 is FYNNEI. This CDR3 is built from 15 residues. CDR3 sequence: CASSLRLAGGHEQYF. CDR3 coding DNA: TGTGCCAGCAGTCTTCGACTAGCGGGGGGTCACGAGCAGTACTTC.

The chain links TRBV9 to TRBJ1-3; D call uncertain. V dropped 0 bases and J dropped 0 bases, with 7 bases sitting between them. The CDR3 consists of 15 residues. Germline CDR1 SGDLS, CDR2 YYNGEE. CDR3 bases: TGTGCCAGCAGCGTAGAAGCAACCTCTGGAAACACCATATATTTT. Protein: CASSVEATSGNTIYF.

There are a few counts of this clone. The rearrangement joins TRBV6-6 to TRBJ1-3; D gene ambiguous. The CDR3 covers 12 residues. The germline CDR1 and CDR2 sequences are MNHNY and SVGAGI (reference sequence). The germline V and J ends were trimmed by 6 bases and 6 bases, with 9 bases remaining between them. CDR3: CASRAGLNTIYF. CDR3 coding DNA: TGTGCCAGCAGGGCAGGATTAAACACCATATATTTT.

The rearrangement joins TRBV19 to TRBJ1-6, with D possibly TRBD1 on 5 matching bases. The V end was cut by 3 bases, the J end by 3 bases, with 15 bases between. The CDR3 runs to 17 residues. Germline V gives CDR1 LNHDA, CDR2 SQIVND (reference sequence). CDR3 residues: CASSISTGTHYNSPLHF. Here the CDR3 DNA reads TGTGCCAGTAGTATTTCGACCGGGACTCACTATAATTCACCCCTCCACTTT.

The rearrangement links TRBV4-3 to TRBJ1-5; TRBD1 matches at 8 bases. This CDR3 comprises 20 residues. The junction had 19 bases not matched to a gene; V was cut back by 3 bases and J by 3 bases. Germline lookup yields CDR1 LGHNA and CDR2 YSLEER. The CDR3 nucleotides are TGCGCCAGCAGCCAGGGGCGAGGTGGTATTTGGACAGGGCCCAATCAGCCCCAGCATTTT. Translated, it gives CASSQGRGGIWTGPNQPQHF.

This clone was seen once. V gene TRBV19 combines with J gene TRBJ2-2, with D possibly TRBD2 on 6 matching bases. Trimming took 10 bases from V and 5 from J, leaving 17 bases between them. Per the germline V gene, CDR1 is LNHDA and CDR2 is SQIVND (reference sequence). This CDR3 has 14 residues. The CDR3 is CATVRRAGTGELFF. For the CDR3, the DNA is TGTGCCACCGTCCGAAGGGCGGGAACCGGGGAGCTGTTTTTT.

The rearrangement links TRBV9 to TRBJ2-1; 7 positions match TRBD2. Germline V gives CDR1 SGDLS, CDR2 YYNGEE. The CDR3 has 16 amino acids. The ends lost 4 bases at V and 2 bases at J; junction bases unmatched: 9. The CDR3: CASSPRGGETYNEQFF. The DNA for the CDR3 is TGTGCCAGCAGCCCTCGTGGGGGGGAAACCTACAATGAGCAGTTCTTC.

The V call is TRBV11-3, the J call TRBJ2-2; 8 bases fit TRBD2. The CDR3 runs to 16 residues. Germline-derived CDR1 and CDR2 are SGHNT and YENEEA. After removal of 10 bases from V and 1 base from J, the junction contained 11 bases not matched to a gene. CDR3 sequence (DNA): TGTGCCACACGGGGCCCCAGCGGGGGGAACACCGGGGAGCTGTTTTTT. Translation: CATRGPSGGNTGELFF.

V usage is TRBV30 and J usage is TRBJ2-7, with 8 positions matching TRBD2. This CDR3 has 15 amino acids. The V segment lost 1 base and the J segment 2 bases; nucleotides outside the gene matches: 7. CDR1 is GTSNPN and CDR2 is SVGIG in the germline V gene (reference sequence). The CDR3 bases are TGTGCCTGGAGTGCCGAACGGGGGGGACCCTACGAGCAGTACTTC. Translated: CAWSAERGGPYEQYF.

This clone has a single count. The chain carries TRBV4-2 and TRBJ1-5; D call uncertain. Per the germline V gene, CDR1 is LGHNA and CDR2 is YNFKEQ. CDR3 length: 17 amino acids. Trimming took off 0 bases at V and 0 bases at J, with 12 bases between the two ends. For the CDR3, the DNA is TGTGCCAGCAGCCAAGATTCGGCGGAGTCTAGCAATCAGCCCCAGCATTTT. Translated: CASSQDSAESSNQPQHF.

The chain is built from TRBV6-5 and TRBJ1-6; 9 bases are a match to TRBD1. Trimming cost V 5 bases and J 10 bases; bases outside gene matches: 9. This CDR3 comprises 15 residues. CDR1 is MNHEY, CDR2 SVGAGI, per germline. The CDR3 here is CASSRRDRVTSPLHF. CDR3 nucleotides: TGTGCCAGCAGTCGCCGGGACAGGGTTACATCACCCCTCCACTTT.

The chain couples TRBV6-6 to TRBJ2-7, with 7 bases aligning to TRBD1. The CDR3 totals 16 residues. Germline-derived CDR1 and CDR2 are MNHNY and SVGAGI (reference sequence). The junction had 11 bases not matched to a gene; V was cut back by 6 bases and J by 0 bases. The CDR3 reads CASRTGQDRSSYEQYF. For the CDR3, the DNA is TGTGCCAGCAGGACTGGACAGGACAGAAGCTCCTACGAGCAGTACTTC.

This rearrangement joins TRBV25-1 to TRBJ2-3; 8 bases align to TRBD1. The CDR3 is 16 amino acids. V was pared by 2 bases and J by 0 bases, with 4 bases of the junction left unmatched. Germline V gene lookup returns CDR1 MGHDK and CDR2 SYGVNS. The CDR3 spells CASSERDRLSTDTQYF. For the CDR3, the DNA is TGTGCCAGCAGTGAACGGGACAGGCTGAGCACAGATACGCAGTATTTT.

This chain links TRBV19 with TRBJ1-1; 8 bases match TRBD1. The CDR3 has 14 residues. The V segment lost 6 bases and the J segment 3 bases; nucleotides outside the gene matches: 6. Germline values: CDR1 LNHDA, CDR2 SQIVND (reference sequence). The DNA of the CDR3 is TGTGCCAGTAGGACGACAGGGGATCACACTGAAGCTTTCTTT. As protein: CASRTTGDHTEAFF. The variable domain in full, with the rest retrieved from reference TRBV19 and TRBJ1-1, is DGGITQSPKYLFRKEGQNVTLSCEQNLNHDAMYWYRQDPGQGLRLIYYSQIVNDFQKGDIAEGYSVSREKKESFPLTVTSAQKNPTAFYLCASRTTGDHTEAFFGQGTRLTVV.

J is TRBJ2-3 and V is TRBV15, with 7 bases identical to TRBD1. The J segment lost 8 bases and the V segment lost 1 base, leaving 12 bases of the junction unmatched. Germline CDR1 and CDR2: LNHNV and YYDKDF (reference sequence). This CDR3 spans 16 amino acids. CDR3 in DNA: TGTGCCACCAGCAGAGGCAAGGGGGCGGATTGGAGTACGCAGTATTTT. This sequence encodes CATSRGKGADWSTQYF.

This chain connects TRBV6-5 to TRBJ1-5, with D unclear. The ends were cut back, 5 bases at V and 3 bases at J, with 8 bases in the middle. Looked up from germline, CDR1 is MNHEY and CDR2 is SVGAGI. CDR3 length equals 13 residues. The CDR3, as DNA: TGTGCCAGCAGTGGGCTGATCAATCAGCCCCAGCATTTT. Its translation: CASSGLINQPQHF.

The chain has TRBV6-5 and TRBJ2-1; 8 nucleotides match TRBD1. The junction had 15 bases not matched to a gene; V was cut back by 10 bases and J by 7 bases. The germline CDR1 and CDR2 sequences are MNHEY and SVGAGI. This CDR3 has 15 amino acids. CDR3 DNA: TGTGCCACCGTTGGGCGGACAGGGTCTTTAAATGAGCAGTTCTTC. Residues: CATVGRTGSLNEQFF.

V and J are TRBV10-3 and TRBJ2-5; the match to TRBD2 covers 8 bases. Germline CDR1 ENHRY, CDR2 SYGVKD. CDR3 length: 15 residues. J lost 0 bases, V lost 4 bases, and 4 bases had no gene match. Here the CDR3 reads CAISVERGYQETQYF. The CDR3 DNA reads as TGTGCCATCAGTGTTGAGCGGGGGTACCAAGAGACCCAGTACTTC.

CDR3 sequence: CASSYSRQYEQYF. CDR3 bases: TGTGCCAGCAGTTACTCGCGACAGTACGAGCAGTACTTC. V and J are TRBV6-5 and TRBJ2-7, with D perhaps TRBD1 (5 bases). The length of the CDR3 is 13 residues. From germline, CDR1 is MNHEY and CDR2 SVGAGI. The V end was cut by 0 bases, the J end by 4 bases, with 7 bases between.